This T cell receptor beta chain stems from a study of shared clonotypes between healthy human individuals (dated by TCRdb to 2019 to 2021). Concerning the study at large: Two women and three men aged 18 to 49 years were included in the cohort. Libraries were prepared and TCR repertoires were sequenced by different laboratories using diverse techniques, in order to increase sequencing depth and limit assay-specific biases. Each donor's leukapheresis produced roughly between roughly 0.94 and 9.5 billion PBMCs. For each donor, CD4 naive and CD4 memory were each run on three plates, CD8 naive on two plates, and CD8 memory on one plate. To estimate repertoire size and how much clonotype sharing occurs between individuals, the study deeply sequenced the blood TCR repertoires of several healthy adults. Study-wide conclusions, independent of this receptor: Incomplete sequencing was indicated by rarefaction of sorted-subset datasets, despite the large sequencing depth. Based on pairwise subsampling, the degree of clonotype sharing among donors was expected to be affected by sequencing depth. Sampling was restricted to blood, and TCR repertoires in tissues likely differ from the TCR repertoires found in blood. Larger estimated clonotype richness was generally found for naive subsets than for memory subsets. About 5% of naive CD4, around 3.6% of naive CD8, around 2.3% of memory CD4, and around 0.42% of memory CD8 clonotypes were shared across several donors. Compared with non-shared clonotypes, the clonotypes found in all four sorted-subset donors had higher generation probabilities. Because the study included a small number of donors, the genetic and exposure-history diversity represented was limited.

Using the deep immunoSEQ assay, TCR CDR3 regions were amplified from genomic DNA by multiplex PCR. Extracted genomic DNA from each cell subset was spread evenly across all wells of several immunoSEQ 96-well plates, with each plate serving as a replicate. For sorted subsets, 200 ng of genomic DNA, equivalent to 30,000 or so T cell genomes, went into each replicate PCR. Purified libraries were measured with a Qubit 3.0 fluorometer, size-checked on a Bioanalyzer 2100, and measured again with the KAPA Library Quantification kit. Each immunoSEQ 96-well plate was sequenced on its own single-read 150-cycle Illumina NextSeq 550 flow cell. In the original analysis: Because only junctional sequences without quality scores were contained in the immunoSEQ output, filtering matching that applied to full-length reads could not be performed. To assign V/J genes and CDR3, sequences were annotated against IMGT germline references using PyIR, a Python wrapper for IgBLAST v1.9. Reads with weak V/J assignments (E-value above 1e-6), missing CDR3, stop codons, out-of-frame junctions, or ambiguous translated residues were removed. V3J clonotypes were defined as sequences sharing the same inferred V gene, J gene, and CDR3 amino acid sequence. To compute the percentage overlap between repertoires, the number of shared unique clonotypes was divided by the size of the smaller repertoire. RTK rarefaction, the Chao1 estimator, and Recon v2.1 estimates of unobserved clonotypes were used to assess repertoire richness. Generation probabilities were computed with OLGA for all TCRbeta clonotypes obtained by the gDNA method from several donors. TCRdb took this table from immuneACCESS and kept in-frame rearrangements with V and J called. Such tables lack part of the clones; where checked against another copy, unresolved V genes explain under half of the gap, and the rest is unexplained. The DNA was the basis for D and trimming; V, J and clone size are from that table. This sample comprises a few million clones, around 94% of them detected only once. The biggest ten clones account for 0.14% of the sample.

Healthy HIV-negative adults with no recently reported acute infections or vaccinations were included as donors. Only Caucasian adults living in Nashville, Tennessee, USA were represented among the donors. CD4+ T cells were enriched by magnetic negative selection; naive cells were then positively selected on CD45RA, and the negative fraction formed the memory subset. Blood was obtained by leukapheresis, after which PBMCs were separated by Ficoll-Histopaque density gradient centrifugation and cryopreserved in liquid nitrogen vapor phase. Analytical flow cytometry was used to check the purity and quantity of every magnetically sorted T cell population. Genomic DNA was isolated from every sorted fraction and measured by UV absorbance on a Nanodrop 2000c. Of note for this clone: Its antigen is still unknown. Base-call qualities are not available, and no considerably larger clone is one nucleotide away.

The trim is 0 bases for V and 1 base for J, with a gap of 11 bases between the germline ends. From its cysteine to its phenylalanine, the CDR3 spans 15 amino acids. Left in the record is the CDR3 DNA by itself, 45 bases read in frame from the first base. CDR1 and CDR2, per the germline V gene, are SGHRS and YFSETQ. Recombination joined TRBV5-1 with TRBJ2-7; a confident D gene designation cannot be given. This receptor was taken from a man aged 18 to 29 in good health. The specimen sequenced was naive CD4+ T cells sorted from blood. Explained via the paper, the cell subset or site label denotes: CD45RA+ positively selected. In nucleotides, the sequence is TGCGCCAGCAGCTTGGCCGGGTCGGAGTCCTACGAGCAGTACTTC. Its coded protein is CASSLAGSESYEQYF.